These 31 T cell receptor beta chains came from one sample sequenced in a study of cytomegalovirus exposure and HLA in healthy donors. The PCR ran on 60 Vbeta and 13 Jbeta primers. Profiled with immunoSEQ multiplex PCR; TCRdb holds only in-frame clones, not every one. This table holds 150,000 to 200,000 clones, about 81% found once. What was sequenced was PBMCs. The receptor set was obtained from a man between 40 and 49 years old in good health and CMV-seronegative.

The chain recombines TRBV28 with TRBJ1-2, with 9 bases aligning to TRBD1. CDR1 and CDR2 (germline): MDHEN, SYDVKM. This CDR3 contains 15 residues. The ends lost 10 bases at V and 2 bases at J; junction bases unmatched: 11. This chain's CDR3 is CAIQPSGTGNYGYTF. In DNA form, the CDR3 reads TGTGCCATCCAACCCTCCGGGACAGGGAACTATGGCTACACCTTC.

The chain carries TRBV6-1 and TRBJ2-1; 7 bases agree with TRBD1. Germline CDR1 MNHNS, CDR2 SASEGT. The junction had 6 bases not matched to a gene; V was cut back by 4 bases and J by 0 bases. This CDR3 spans 16 amino acids. CDR3 amino acids: CASSGQGFSSYNEQFF. DNA of the CDR3: TGTGCCAGCAGTGGACAGGGTTTCAGCTCCTACAATGAGCAGTTCTTC.

The chain combines TRBV7-2 with TRBJ1-2, with 8 positions matching TRBD1. V gave up 0 bases and J gave up 4 bases; unmatched junction bases: 4. CDR3 length: 15 residues. CDR1 and CDR2 (germline): SGHTA, FQGNSA. For the CDR3, the DNA is TGTGCCAGCAGCTTAGCTAGGACAGGGCGCTATGGCTACACCTTC. It yields the protein CASSLARTGRYGYTF.

The CDR3: CASSGVRAEGNNEQFF. The CDR3 coding sequence is TGTGCCAGCAGCGGCGTGCGAGCGGAGGGGAACAATGAGCAGTTCTTC. The gene calls are TRBV9 and TRBJ2-1, with D possibly TRBD2 on 6 matching bases. This CDR3 is built from 16 residues. Germline values: CDR1 SGDLS, CDR2 YYNGEE. V shed 3 bases and J shed 5 bases, with 18 bases lying between them. The variable domain in full, completed from reference TRBV9 and TRBJ2-1, reads DSGVTQTPKHLITATGQRVTLRCSPRSGDLSVYWYQQSLDQGLQFLIQYYNGEERAKGNILERFSAQQFPDLHSELNLSSLELGDSALYFCASSGVRAEGNNEQFFGPGTRLTVL.

Only a few counts were recorded for this clone. The chain carries TRBV28 and TRBJ2-1; no reliable D call. CDR1 MDHEN and CDR2 SYDVKM come from the germline V gene. The CDR3 is made up of 15 amino acids. V was clipped by 5 bases and J by 2 bases, with 13 bases between them. The CDR3 loop reads CASSLSTKTYNEQFF. The CDR3 nucleotides read TGTGCCAGCAGTCTAAGCACTAAAACCTACAATGAGCAGTTCTTC.

The J gene is TRBJ2-7, the V gene TRBV13; D possibly corresponds to TRBD2 (6 bases). V gave up 0 bases and J gave up 7 bases, with 7 bases separating them. CDR3 size: 12 residues. Germline V gene data show CDR1 as PRHDT and CDR2 as FYEKMQ (reference sequence). CDR3 loop: CASSLGGGEQYF. The CDR3 bases are TGTGCCAGCAGCTTAGGTGGAGGGGAGCAGTACTTC. Supplemented by reference TRBV13 and TRBJ2-7, the full variable domain reads AAGVIQSPRHLIKEKRETATLKCYPIPRHDTVYWYQQGPGQDPQFLISFYEKMQSDKGSIPDRFSAQQFSDYHSELNMSSLELGDSALYFCASSLGGGEQYFGPGTRLTVT.

V usage is TRBV6-6 and J usage is TRBJ1-6; no definite D call. The CDR3 is 15 amino acids. Trimming took 9 bases from V and 5 from J, leaving 17 bases between them. Germline-derived CDR1 and CDR2 are MNHNY and SVGAGI (reference sequence). The CDR3 loop is CASRGGTQNNSPLHF. The CDR3 region has the DNA TGTGCCAGTAGAGGAGGAACGCAGAATAATTCACCCCTCCACTTT.

The chain joins TRBV30 to TRBJ2-7; 7 bases map to TRBD1. Germline CDR1 and CDR2: GTSNPN and SVGIG (reference sequence). After removal of 3 bases from V and 1 base from J, the junction contained 3 bases not matched to a gene. The CDR3 runs 13 residues. The CDR3 region has the DNA TGTGCCTGGAGAGACAGGGATTCCTACGAGCAGTACTTC. It codes for CAWRDRDSYEQYF.

V usage is TRBV6-5 and J usage is TRBJ2-7; no clear D gene. The CDR3 is 15 amino acids. Germline CDR1 is MNHEY and CDR2 is SVGAGI. Trimming took 5 bases from V and 2 from J, leaving 16 bases between them. In DNA, the CDR3 is TGTGCCAGCAGTCTCCTGGGCCCGTCCCCCTACGAGCAGTACTTC. This gives the protein CASSLLGPSPYEQYF.

The rearrangement joins TRBV19 to TRBJ1-3; the D is unclear. This CDR3 region has 17 residues. Germline assignment: CDR1 LNHDA and CDR2 SQIVND (reference sequence). V shed 1 base and J shed 6 bases, with 19 bases lying between them. The CDR3 DNA is TGTGCCAGTAGTATAGTTGGCCGGACGGGAAGGAAAAACACCATATATTTT. Amino acid sequence: CASSIVGRTGRKNTIYF.

The chain employs TRBV18 and TRBJ1-2, with D possibly being TRBD1 (5 bases). The CDR3 totals 14 residues. Trimming removed 3 bases at V and 5 bases at J, with 13 bases between. Germline CDR1 and CDR2: KGHSH and LQKENI. The CDR3, as DNA: TGTGCCAGCTCACCGGACACAGTAACTTATGGCTACACCTTC. Translation gives CASSPDTVTYGYTF.

V usage is TRBV6-1 and J usage is TRBJ2-7; 12 positions match TRBD2. Germline V CDR1 and CDR2: MNHNS, SASEGT. The CDR3 has 13 residues. The trim removed 9 bases at V and 3 bases at J, leaving 3 bases unmatched. The DNA for the CDR3 is TGTGCCAGTATGACTAGCGGGGGCTACGAGCAGTACTTC. Its protein product is CASMTSGGYEQYF.

With regard to this clone: Other DNA sequences from this sample encode an identical CDR3 as well. The chain uses TRBV7-9 and TRBJ1-1, with 10 bases aligning to TRBD1. The V gene end was trimmed by 5 bases and the J gene end by 5 bases; junction bases not matched to a gene: 8. Germline CDR1 and CDR2: SEHNR and FQNEAQ (reference sequence). CDR3 length: 15 amino acids. This CDR3 reads CASSLGGTGETEAFF. CDR3 nucleotide sequence: TGTGCCAGCAGCCTAGGGGGGACAGGGGAGACTGAAGCTTTCTTT.

The J gene is TRBJ2-7, the V gene TRBV6-6; D possibly corresponds to TRBD1 (6 bases). CDR1 MNHNY and CDR2 SVGAGI come from the germline V gene (reference sequence). Deletions cut 8 bases from V and 1 base from J, with 15 bases between. CDR3 length: 14 residues. CDR3 residues: CASGNRVKSYEQYF. The CDR3 nucleotides are TGTGCCAGCGGAAACAGGGTCAAATCCTACGAGCAGTACTTC.

The chain recombines TRBV7-9 with TRBJ2-6; D possibly corresponds to TRBD2 (6 bases). The CDR3 has 19 residues. Looked up from germline, CDR1 is SEHNR and CDR2 is FQNEAQ (reference sequence). V lost 1 base and J 0 bases, leaving 16 bases between the germline ends. Here the CDR3 reads CASSLDLSGDTSGANVLTF. DNA for the CDR3: TGTGCCAGCAGCTTAGATCTTTCGGGGGATACCTCTGGGGCCAACGTCCTGACTTTC.

Worth noting for this clone: The sample holds other DNA sequences that translate to the same CDR3. This chain links TRBV18 with TRBJ2-7; TRBD2 is a possible D gene (6 bases). Germline CDR1 is KGHSH and CDR2 is LQKENI. The CDR3 is 13 amino acids. V was cut by 0 bases and J by 3 bases, with 6 bases left in between. The CDR3 region is CASSPPSGYEQYF. In DNA form, the CDR3 reads TGTGCCAGCTCACCACCTAGCGGCTACGAGCAGTACTTC.

This sequence joins TRBV9 and TRBJ2-1, with a possible D match to TRBD2 (5 bases). The CDR3 is made up of 12 amino acids. The ends were cut back, 4 bases at V and 7 bases at J, with 9 bases in the middle. Germline V gene data show CDR1 as SGDLS and CDR2 as YYNGEE. Here the CDR3 DNA reads TGTGCCAGCAGCTCCCGGACTAATGAGCAGTTCTTC. Protein: CASSSRTNEQFF.

J is TRBJ1-2 and V is TRBV28; TRBD1 might be the D (6 bases). Between the trimmed V and J ends, which lost 6 bases and 4 bases, there was a span of 12 bases. Looked up from germline, CDR1 is MDHEN and CDR2 is SYDVKM. The CDR3 totals 13 residues. The DNA for the CDR3 is TGTGCCAGCAGCAGGGGCTTCGGCTATGGCTACACCTTC. This sequence encodes CASSRGFGYGYTF.

The chain is built from TRBV19 and TRBJ1-6; no reliable D call. The CDR3 is 14 amino acids. V lost 5 bases to trimming and J lost 10 bases, with 15 bases between them. Germline V gives CDR1 LNHDA, CDR2 SQIVND (reference sequence). The CDR3 spells CASSRGGIGSPLHF. The CDR3 region has the DNA TGTGCCAGTAGTCGTGGAGGGATCGGGTCACCCCTCCACTTT.

The chain carries TRBV28 and TRBJ2-7, with TRBD2 identical over 7 bases. The junction had 14 bases not matched to a gene; V was cut back by 6 bases and J by 6 bases. The CDR3 has 15 amino acids. Germline V gene lookup returns CDR1 MDHEN and CDR2 SYDVKM. The CDR3 protein is CASSRALGGLVEQYF. Written as DNA, the CDR3 is TGTGCCAGCAGCCGCGCCCTAGGAGGACTAGTCGAGCAGTACTTC.

The DNA for the CDR3 is TGTGCCAGCAGCGATAACAGGGGAACGGCACTGGAGCGTGAAGCTTTCTTT. Translated: CASSDNRGTALEREAFF. This rearrangement joins TRBV7-9 to TRBJ1-1, with 7 bases identical to TRBD1. From germline, CDR1 is SEHNR and CDR2 FQNEAQ (reference sequence). The J segment lost 7 bases and the V segment lost 5 bases, leaving 19 bases of the junction unmatched. CDR3 length: 17 residues.

The rearrangement uses TRBV7-3 and TRBJ2-4; TRBD1 agrees at 9 bases. Germline V CDR1 and CDR2: SGHTA, FQGTGA. This CDR3 is 13 amino acids long. The V segment lost 5 bases and the J segment 5 bases; nucleotides outside the gene matches: 1. The CDR3 bases are TGTGCCAGCAGCACAGGGGGCCAAAACATTCAGTACTTC. Translation gives CASSTGGQNIQYF.

The chain carries TRBV28 and TRBJ1-1, with 10 bases matching TRBD1. The CDR3 contains 15 residues. In germline, CDR1 is MDHEN, CDR2 SYDVKM. The V and J ends lost 7 bases and 5 bases, in that order; junction bases with no gene match: 10. The CDR3 region is CASTPTGGRATEAFF. The CDR3 bases are TGTGCCAGCACCCCGACAGGGGGCAGGGCAACTGAAGCTTTCTTT. The entire variable domain, with the rest obtained from reference TRBV28 and TRBJ1-1, is as follows: DVKVTQSSRYLVKRTGEKVFLECVQDMDHENMFWYRQDPGLGLRLIYFSYDVKMKEKGDIPEGYSVSREKKERFSLILESASTNQTSMYLCASTPTGGRATEAFFGQGTRLTVV.

V usage is TRBV14 and J usage is TRBJ2-7; D might be TRBD2 (5 bases). Germline CDR1 reads SGHDN; CDR2 reads FVKESK. With 4 bases removed from V and 5 bases from J, the gap between germline ends came to 9 bases. The CDR3 contains 12 residues. CDR3 nucleotide sequence: TGTGCCAGCAGCCCTCAGAGGGACGAGCAGTACTTC. It specifies CASSPQRDEQYF.

The gene calls are TRBV14 and TRBJ1-1, with D hard to call. The ends were cut back, 2 bases at V and 5 bases at J, with 9 bases in the middle. Germline CDR1 reads SGHDN; CDR2 reads FVKESK. The CDR3 has 13 residues. The CDR3 sequence is CASSQLLQTEAFF. The CDR3 bases are TGTGCCAGCAGCCAACTTTTACAAACTGAAGCTTTCTTT.

The CDR3 DNA is TGTGCCAGCAGCTTCGCAGGGGTCCGCAAAAACACCATATATTTT. Amino acids: CASSFAGVRKNTIYF. The V call is TRBV28, the J call TRBJ1-3; a weak D match, TRBD1 (6 bases). CDR1 MDHEN and CDR2 SYDVKM come from the germline V gene. V lost 6 bases and J lost 6, with 18 bases in between. CDR3 length: 15 residues.

The V and J genes are TRBV4-1 and TRBJ1-6; the D gene is possibly TRBD1 (6 bases). Germline V gives CDR1 MGHRA, CDR2 YSYEKL. The CDR3 loop spans 15 amino acids. The V and J ends lost 4 bases and 6 bases respectively, with 13 bases between them. This chain's CDR3 is CASSPRQESNSPLHF. The CDR3 DNA sequence: TGCGCCAGCAGCCCACGACAGGAGAGTAATTCACCCCTCCACTTT.

The CDR3 spells CASSVDSRYNEQFF. The CDR3 DNA sequence: TGTGCCAGCAGCGTAGACTCCCGATACAATGAGCAGTTCTTC. The chain is built from TRBV9 and TRBJ2-1; D remains unclear. Germline values: CDR1 SGDLS, CDR2 YYNGEE. The CDR3 is 14 residues long. Trimming cost V 0 bases and J 4 bases, with 8 bases left between them.

Worth noting for this clone: The DNA is omitted, as the CDR3 cannot be located on it reliably, and the CDR3 follows TCRdb's listing. The chain employs TRBV11-1 and TRBJ2-5; no check of the table's D call, TRBD1, against the DNA was made. The CDR3 is 14 residues long, counting both termini. Germline assignment: CDR1 SGHAT and CDR2 FQDESV (reference sequence). The CDR3 here is CASSLEVFGTGSNF.

The chain joins TRBV23-1 to TRBJ2-1, with 8 bases matching TRBD1. TRBV23-1 is known as an ORF, though its function is uncertain. CDR3 length: 19 amino acids. V lost 4 bases to trimming and J lost 6 bases; unmatched junction nucleotides: 20. The CDR3 reads CASSPSSFLWGQAVNEQFF. Written as DNA, the CDR3 is TGCGCCAGCAGTCCTTCTTCCTTTCTGTGGGGACAGGCAGTCAATGAGCAGTTCTTC.

This clone was seen a handful of times. V gene TRBV7-2 combines with J gene TRBJ2-7; perhaps TRBD1 as D (7 bases). The CDR3 extends over 17 amino acids. Germline V gives CDR1 SGHTA, CDR2 FQGNSA. V was trimmed by 5 bases and J by 0 bases, leaving 20 bases between them. The CDR3 DNA follows: TGTGCCAGCAGCCCTACCGGGGGCCAGGGGGGCTCCTACGAGCAGTACTTC. Translated: CASSPTGGQGGSYEQYF.